These 25 T cell receptor beta chains were all obtained from the same sample, sequenced in a study of cytomegalovirus exposure and HLA in healthy donors. It was with 60 Vbeta and 13 Jbeta primers that the PCR ran. The method was immunoSEQ multiplex PCR; TCRdb's version includes in-frame clones alone and lacks a portion of them. This table has about 160,000 clones, around four fifths appearing once. Sequenced: PBMCs. The receptors were sampled from a woman aged 45-59 years in good health and CMV-seronegative.

CDR3 region: CATTKGVDSRNTEAFF. As DNA, the CDR3 is TGCGCCACAACGAAGGGGGTCGATTCGAGGAACACTGAAGCTTTCTTT. The chain combines TRBV4-1 with TRBJ1-1; TRBD1 is a possible D gene (6 bases). The ends were cut back, 10 bases at V and 1 base at J, with 22 bases in the middle. This CDR3 spans 16 amino acids. CDR1 is MGHRA, CDR2 YSYEKL, per germline.

V and J are TRBV5-4 and TRBJ2-5; 7 positions agree with TRBD2. The CDR3 sequence is 16 residues long. V lost 4 bases, J lost 2 bases, and 11 bases stayed unmatched. The germline V gene encodes CDR1 SGHNT and CDR2 YYREEE (reference sequence). The CDR3 loop is CASSPTGGQAQETQYF. The CDR3 DNA follows: TGTGCCAGCAGCCCTACGGGAGGCCAAGCACAAGAGACCCAGTACTTC. Variable domain in full (rest from reference TRBV5-4 and TRBJ2-5): ETGVTQSPTHLIKTRGQQVTLRCSSQSGHNTVSWYQQALGQGPQFIFQYYREEENGRGNFPPRFSGLQFPNYSSELNVNALELDDSALYLCASSPTGGQAQETQYFGPGTRLLVL.

V usage is TRBV20-1 and J usage is TRBJ1-1; D remains unclear. The V end lost 7 bases, the J end lost 4 bases, and 10 bases lay between the germline ends. The germline V gene has CDR1 DFQATT and CDR2 SNEGSKA (reference sequence). The CDR3 loop spans 11 amino acids. CDR3 sequence reads: CSGGWITEAFF. For the CDR3, the DNA is TGCAGTGGAGGGTGGATCACTGAAGCTTTCTTT.

J is TRBJ1-4 and V is TRBV5-6; D may be TRBD1 (6 bases). Per the germline V gene, CDR1 is SGHDT and CDR2 is YYEEEE. The CDR3 is 13 residues long. The germline V and J ends were trimmed by 5 bases and 8 bases, with 13 bases remaining between them. The CDR3 nucleotides read TGTGCCAGCAGGTGGCAGGGGAAAGAAAAACTGTTTTTT. Amino acids: CASRWQGKEKLFF.

The CDR3 spells CASSYDRGLSYEQYF. The CDR3 DNA reads as TGTGCCAGCAGTTACGACAGGGGACTCTCCTACGAGCAGTACTTC. The genes are TRBV6-5 and TRBJ2-5; 8 bases are shared with TRBD1. The DNA end lines up better with TRBJ2-7; the J call may be wrong. CDR3 length equals 15 residues. Germline V gene lookup returns CDR1 MNHEY and CDR2 SVGAGI.

The rearrangement joins TRBV28 to TRBJ2-1; D gene uncertain. CDR1 is MDHEN and CDR2 is SYDVKM in the germline V gene. This CDR3 contains 15 residues. Trimming shortened V by 3 bases and J by 5 bases, and 14 bases separated the two germline ends. This CDR3 is CASSFVRSHHNEQFF. For the CDR3, the DNA is TGTGCCAGCAGTTTCGTGCGGAGCCACCACAATGAGCAGTTCTTC.

This chain uses TRBV5-6 with TRBJ2-3; D possibly corresponds to TRBD1 (6 bases). Germline V CDR1 and CDR2: SGHDT, YYEEEE. CDR3 length: 14 amino acids. Trimming stripped 5 bases from V and 3 bases from J, with 13 bases between. The CDR3 DNA follows: TGTGCCAGCAGTTTCTTGGGGGCAACAGATACGCAGTATTTT. Translating gives CASSFLGATDTQYF.

The J gene is TRBJ2-1, the V gene TRBV28; 10 nucleotides match TRBD2. The CDR3 consists of 14 residues. Germline lookup yields CDR1 MDHEN and CDR2 SYDVKM. The V segment lost 6 bases and the J segment 6 bases; nucleotides outside the gene matches: 5. The CDR3 sequence is CASRIAGGLNEQFF. CDR3 DNA: TGTGCCAGCAGGATAGCGGGAGGCCTCAATGAGCAGTTCTTC.

The CDR3 here is CASSIITGTPIGSPLHF. The CDR3 DNA reads as TGTGCCAGCAGTATAATAACCGGGACTCCTATTGGTTCACCCCTCCACTTT. This rearrangement joins TRBV28 to TRBJ1-6; a possible D gene is TRBD1 (5 bases). V dropped 5 bases and J dropped 9 bases, with 23 bases sitting between them. The CDR3 runs 17 residues. Germline values: CDR1 MDHEN, CDR2 SYDVKM.

The rearrangement joins TRBV18 to TRBJ2-1, with D perhaps matching TRBD2 (5 bases). V gave up 2 bases and J gave up 6 bases, with 17 bases separating them. Germline V gives CDR1 KGHSH, CDR2 LQKENI. This CDR3 has 16 residues. The CDR3 DNA sequence: TGTGCCAGCTCACCAGCAGGCCTGGAGGTTATCAATGAGCAGTTCTTC. The encoded protein is CASSPAGLEVINEQFF.

The chain uses TRBV4-1 and TRBJ1-1; possible D gene TRBD1, 5 bases. V was shortened by 4 bases and J by 6 bases, with 24 bases between the two germline ends. CDR1 is MGHRA, CDR2 YSYEKL, per germline. The CDR3 sequence is 17 residues long. CDR3 nucleotide sequence: TGCGCCAGCAGCCTATTGGCTCCAGGGACTCTCAGTCCTGAAGCTTTCTTT. It is translated as CASSLLAPGTLSPEAFF.

This clone was seen a handful of times. The chain links TRBV7-9 to TRBJ2-7, with a possible D match to TRBD2 (6 bases). CDR1 and CDR2 (germline): SEHNR, FQNEAQ (reference sequence). CDR3 length: 15 amino acids. V lost 5 bases, J lost 2 bases, and 16 bases lay in between. The CDR3 DNA reads TGTGCCAGCAGCGAGGGCCAGGGAGGACCCTACGAGCAGTACTTC. This codes for CASSEGQGGPYEQYF. Complete variable domain (other parts from reference TRBV7-9 and TRBJ2-7): DTGVSQNPRHKITKRGQNVTFRCDPISEHNRLYWYRQTLGQGPEFLTYFQNEAQLEKSRLLSDRFSAERPKGSFSTLEIQRTEQGDSAMYLCASSEGQGGPYEQYFGPGTRLTVT.

CDR3 loop: CASKSPGDSYGYTF. CDR3 nucleotides: TGTGCCAGCAAAAGCCCCGGGGACTCCTATGGCTACACCTTC. The genes are TRBV28 and TRBJ1-2; D might be TRBD1 (5 bases). V was trimmed by 7 bases and J by 4 bases, leaving 16 bases between them. The CDR3 is 14 residues long. The germline V gene encodes CDR1 MDHEN and CDR2 SYDVKM.

The chain couples TRBV4-1 to TRBJ1-6; no definite D call. The CDR3 spans 17 residues. Germline CDR1 MGHRA, CDR2 YSYEKL. Trimming cost V 1 base and J 10 bases, with 20 bases left between them. Here the CDR3 reads CASSQGAVLSGGSPLHF. The CDR3 DNA is TGCGCCAGCAGCCAAGGGGCGGTCCTGTCGGGAGGATCACCCCTCCACTTT.

V usage is TRBV28 and J usage is TRBJ1-2, with 10 bases identical to TRBD1. The germline V gene has CDR1 MDHEN and CDR2 SYDVKM. V was pared by 4 bases and J by 5 bases, with 7 bases of the junction left unmatched. The CDR3 has 15 amino acids. Here the CDR3 reads CASSSGTGAGYGYTF. CDR3 bases: TGTGCCAGCAGTTCCGGGACAGGGGCTGGGTATGGCTACACCTTC.

The chain recombines TRBV4-3 with TRBJ1-2, with a possible D match to TRBD1 (6 bases). Trimming shortened V by 0 bases and J by 5 bases, and 16 bases separated the two germline ends. CDR1 is LGHNA, CDR2 YSLEER, per germline. This CDR3 is 16 amino acids long. The DNA for the CDR3 is TGCGCCAGCAGCCAAGAATGGGACAACCGGGATTATGGCTACACCTTC. Its translation is CASSQEWDNRDYGYTF.

This clone was counted only a few times. This rearrangement joins TRBV5-1 to TRBJ2-1; 10 nucleotides line up with TRBD2. The CDR3 covers 15 residues. The germline V gene encodes CDR1 SGHRS and CDR2 YFSETQ. V lost 3 bases to trimming and J lost 4 bases; unmatched junction nucleotides: 4. CDR3 nucleotides: TGCGCCAGCAGCTCCGGAGCGGGAGGGTACAATGAGCAGTTCTTC. Protein: CASSSGAGGYNEQFF.

The V and J genes are TRBV27 and TRBJ1-5, with D possibly matching TRBD1 (6 bases). The V and J ends lost 0 bases and 3 bases respectively, with 12 bases between them. This CDR3 region has 16 residues. The germline CDR1 and CDR2 sequences are MNHEY and SMNVEV (reference sequence). CDR3 in DNA: TGTGCCAGCAGTTTATCCGGGCAGGGGCACAATCAGCCCCAGCATTTT. Its translation is CASSLSGQGHNQPQHF.

In its sample, this clone was seen once. V is TRBV30 and J is TRBJ2-1; TRBD2 agrees at 12 bases. From germline, CDR1 is GTSNPN and CDR2 SVGIG (reference sequence). This CDR3 is 14 amino acids long. Trimming removed 5 bases from V and 4 bases from J; junction bases left unmatched: 3. DNA of the CDR3: TGTGCCTGGGCTCTAGCGGGGGGGTACAATGAGCAGTTCTTC. It specifies CAWALAGGYNEQFF. Drawing the rest from reference TRBV30 and TRBJ2-1, the complete variable domain is SQTIHQWPATLVQPVGSPLSLECTVEGTSNPNLYWYRQAAGRGLQLLFYSVGIGQISSEVPQNLSASRPQDRQFILSSKKLLLSDSGFYLCAWALAGGYNEQFFGPGTRLTVL.

The genes are TRBV2 and TRBJ1-1; the D is unclear. V was cut by 0 bases and J by 1 base, with 18 bases left in between. Per germline, CDR1 SNHLY and CDR2 FYNNEI. The CDR3 has 18 amino acids. The CDR3 spells CASSEANGWAVTNTEAFF. The DNA for the CDR3 is TGTGCCAGCAGTGAAGCAAACGGCTGGGCAGTCACGAACACTGAAGCTTTCTTT. Using reference TRBV2 and TRBJ1-1 for the parts outside the CDR3, the full variable domain is EPEVTQTPSHQVTQMGQEVILRCVPISNHLYFYWYRQILGQKVEFLVSFYNNEISEKSEIFDDQFSVERPDGSNFTLKIRSTKLEDSAMYFCASSEANGWAVTNTEAFFGQGTRLTVV.

The chain combines TRBV20-1 with TRBJ1-2; D unclear. V was shortened by 6 bases and J by 8 bases, with 10 bases between the two germline ends. There are 10 residues in the CDR3. Per the germline V gene, CDR1 is DFQATT and CDR2 is SNEGSKA (reference sequence). The CDR3 loop is CSASSMGYTF. The DNA of the CDR3 is TGCAGTGCATCGTCTATGGGCTACACCTTC.

This clone was counted between two and nine times. The rearrangement links TRBV5-4 to TRBJ2-1; D is unresolved. V shed 3 bases and J shed 2 bases, with 9 bases lying between them. Germline assignment: CDR1 SGHNT and CDR2 YYREEE (reference sequence). This CDR3 spans 14 amino acids. CDR3 coding DNA: TGTGCCAGCAGCTCATCGGTCACCTACAATGAGCAGTTCTTC. It translates to CASSSSVTYNEQFF.

This chain links TRBV6-5 with TRBJ1-1, with 12 bases matching TRBD1. The V gene's germline CDR1 is MNHEY and CDR2 SVGAGI. The J segment lost 5 bases and the V segment lost 0 bases, leaving 1 base of the junction unmatched. The CDR3 sequence is 15 residues long. CDR3: CASSYSGQGATEAFF. The CDR3 DNA follows: TGTGCCAGCAGTTACTCGGGACAGGGGGCAACTGAAGCTTTCTTT.

This clone was seen more than once but under ten times. The same CDR3 arises from other DNA sequences in this sample as well. V and J are TRBV28 and TRBJ1-4; possible D gene TRBD1, 5 bases. The germline CDR1 and CDR2 sequences are MDHEN and SYDVKM. The length of the CDR3 is 16 residues. V lost 3 bases and J 3 bases, leaving 14 bases between the germline ends. CDR3 in amino acids: CASSLGLMRSNEKLFF. The CDR3 bases are TGTGCCAGCAGTTTGGGACTTATGAGGTCTAATGAAAAACTGTTTTTT.

V gene TRBV15 combines with J gene TRBJ2-5, with D perhaps matching TRBD1 (6 bases). V was cut by 3 bases and J by 3 bases, with 11 bases left in between. Germline lookup yields CDR1 LNHNV and CDR2 YYDKDF (reference sequence). The CDR3 has 14 residues. The CDR3 region has the DNA TGTGCCACCAGCAGCGCCGGGACAAAAGAGACCCAGTACTTC. Encoded protein: CATSSAGTKETQYF.